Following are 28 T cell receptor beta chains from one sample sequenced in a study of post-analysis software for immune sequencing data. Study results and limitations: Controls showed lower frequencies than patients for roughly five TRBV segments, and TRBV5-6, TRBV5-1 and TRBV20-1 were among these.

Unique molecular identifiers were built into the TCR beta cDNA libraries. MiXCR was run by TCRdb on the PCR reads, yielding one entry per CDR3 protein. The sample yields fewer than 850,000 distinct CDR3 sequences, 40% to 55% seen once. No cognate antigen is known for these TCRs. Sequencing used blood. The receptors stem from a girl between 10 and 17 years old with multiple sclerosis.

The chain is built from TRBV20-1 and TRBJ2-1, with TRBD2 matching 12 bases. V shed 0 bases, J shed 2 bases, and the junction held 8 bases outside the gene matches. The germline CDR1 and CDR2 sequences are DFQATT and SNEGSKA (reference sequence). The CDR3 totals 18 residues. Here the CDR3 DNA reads TGCAGTGCTAGAGAGACTAGCGGGAGCGTGGGGCCCTACAATGAGCAGTTCTTC. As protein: CSARETSGSVGPYNEQFF.

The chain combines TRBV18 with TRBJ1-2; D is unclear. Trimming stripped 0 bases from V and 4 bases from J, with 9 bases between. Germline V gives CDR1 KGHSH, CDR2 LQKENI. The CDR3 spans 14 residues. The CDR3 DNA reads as TGTGCCAGCTCACCACCAGTCTCGGGCTATGGCTACACCTTC. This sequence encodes CASSPPVSGYGYTF.

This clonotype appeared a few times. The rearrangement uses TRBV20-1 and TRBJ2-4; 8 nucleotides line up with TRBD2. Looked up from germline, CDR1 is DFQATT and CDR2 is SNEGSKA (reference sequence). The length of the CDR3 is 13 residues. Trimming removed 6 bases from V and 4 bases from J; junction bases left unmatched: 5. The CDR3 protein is CSAVTSGKNIQYF. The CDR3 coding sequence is TGCAGTGCAGTCACTAGCGGAAAAAACATTCAGTACTTC.

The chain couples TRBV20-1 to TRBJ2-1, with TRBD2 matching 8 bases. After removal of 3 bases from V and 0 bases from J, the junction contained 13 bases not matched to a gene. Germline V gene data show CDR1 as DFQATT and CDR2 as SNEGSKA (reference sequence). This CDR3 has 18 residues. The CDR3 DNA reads TGCAGTGCTAGCGTAGCGGGAACCCTAAGGAGCTCCTACAATGAGCAGTTCTTC. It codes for CSASVAGTLRSSYNEQFF.

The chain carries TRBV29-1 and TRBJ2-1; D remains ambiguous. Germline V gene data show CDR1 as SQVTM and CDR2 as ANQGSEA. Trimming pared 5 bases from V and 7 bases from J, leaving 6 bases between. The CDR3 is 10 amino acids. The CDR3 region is CSVRLNEQFF. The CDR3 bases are TGCAGCGTTAGGTTGAATGAGCAGTTCTTC.

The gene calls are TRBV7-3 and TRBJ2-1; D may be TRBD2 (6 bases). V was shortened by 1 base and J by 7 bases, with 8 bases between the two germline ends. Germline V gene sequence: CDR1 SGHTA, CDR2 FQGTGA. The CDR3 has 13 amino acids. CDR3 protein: CASSLRDSNEQFF. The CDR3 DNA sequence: TGTGCCAGCAGCTTAAGGGACTCAAATGAGCAGTTCTTC.

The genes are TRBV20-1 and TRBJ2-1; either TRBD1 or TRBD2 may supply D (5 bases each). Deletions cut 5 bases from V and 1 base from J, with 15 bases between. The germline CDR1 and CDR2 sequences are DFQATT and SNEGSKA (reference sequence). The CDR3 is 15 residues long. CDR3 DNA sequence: TGCAGTGCTTCCCCCGGGACCATGTCCTACAATGAGCAGTTCTTC. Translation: CSASPGTMSYNEQFF.

Here the CDR3 reads CSVEDQGTYEQFF. CDR3 coding DNA: TGCAGCGTTGAAGATCAGGGCACATATGAGCAGTTCTTC. The genes are TRBV29-1 and TRBJ2-1, with D possibly TRBD1 on 5 matching bases. The V and J ends lost 0 bases and 8 bases respectively, with 11 bases between them. The CDR3 runs to 13 residues. Germline V lookup: CDR1 SQVTM, CDR2 ANQGSEA.

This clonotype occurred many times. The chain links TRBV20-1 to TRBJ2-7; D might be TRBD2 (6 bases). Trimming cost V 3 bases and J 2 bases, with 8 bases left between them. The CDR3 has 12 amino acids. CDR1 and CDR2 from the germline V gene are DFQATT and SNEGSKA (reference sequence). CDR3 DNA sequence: TGCAGTGCTAGGGCGGGGCCCTACGAGCAGTACTTC. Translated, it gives CSARAGPYEQYF.

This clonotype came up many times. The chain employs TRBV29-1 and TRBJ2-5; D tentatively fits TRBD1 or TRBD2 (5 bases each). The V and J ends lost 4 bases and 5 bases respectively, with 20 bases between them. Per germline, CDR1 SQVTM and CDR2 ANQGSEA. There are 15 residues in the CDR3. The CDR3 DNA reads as TGCAGCGTTGGGGACCTCCTTCTAGCTCCGGAGACCCAGTACTTC. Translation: CSVGDLLLAPETQYF.

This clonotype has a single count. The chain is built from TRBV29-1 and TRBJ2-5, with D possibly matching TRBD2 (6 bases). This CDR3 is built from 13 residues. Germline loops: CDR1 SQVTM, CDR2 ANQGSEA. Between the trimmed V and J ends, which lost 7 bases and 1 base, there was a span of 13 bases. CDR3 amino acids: CSAGEQTQETQYF. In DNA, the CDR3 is TGCAGCGCGGGGGAACAGACCCAAGAGACCCAGTACTTC.

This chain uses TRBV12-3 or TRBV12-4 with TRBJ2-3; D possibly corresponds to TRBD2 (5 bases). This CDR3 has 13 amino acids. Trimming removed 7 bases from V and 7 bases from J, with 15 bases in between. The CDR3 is CASTPMGENTQYF. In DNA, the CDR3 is TGTGCCAGCACCCCGATGGGAGAAAATACGCAGTATTTT.

The CDR3 region is CASSPTSGMETQYF. The DNA for the CDR3 is TGTGCCAGCAGCCCAACTAGCGGGATGGAGACCCAGTACTTC. The rearrangement joins TRBV3-1 to TRBJ2-5, with 10 nucleotides matching TRBD2. V shed 4 bases, J shed 5 bases, and the junction held 4 bases outside the gene matches. CDR1 and CDR2 (germline): LGHDT, YNNKEL (reference sequence). CDR3 length equals 14 residues.

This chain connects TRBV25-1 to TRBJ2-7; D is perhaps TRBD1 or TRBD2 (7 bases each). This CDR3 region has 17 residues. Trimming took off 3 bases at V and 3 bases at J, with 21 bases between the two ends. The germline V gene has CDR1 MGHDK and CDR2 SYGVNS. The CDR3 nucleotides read TGTGCCAGCAGTGACTCCGGGCAGGGGGAGGGTTTCTACGAGCAGTACTTC. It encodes CASSDSGQGEGFYEQYF.

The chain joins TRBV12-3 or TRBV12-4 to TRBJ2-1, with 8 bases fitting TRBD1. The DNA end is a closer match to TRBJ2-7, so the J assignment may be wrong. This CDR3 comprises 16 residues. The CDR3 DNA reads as TGTGCCAGCGCCCCCAGGGGGCTCAGGACCTACAATGAGCAGTACTTC. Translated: CASAPRGLRTYNEQYF.

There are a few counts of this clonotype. CDR3 residues: CATSEGASNQPQHF. The CDR3 DNA reads as TGTGCCACCAGTGAAGGGGCTAGCAATCAGCCCCAGCATTTT. The chain carries TRBV24-1 and TRBJ1-5, with D possibly TRBD1 on 5 matching bases. Trimming cost V 4 bases and J 0 bases, with 6 bases left between them. Germline values: CDR1 KGHDR, CDR2 SFDVKD. The CDR3 has 14 residues.

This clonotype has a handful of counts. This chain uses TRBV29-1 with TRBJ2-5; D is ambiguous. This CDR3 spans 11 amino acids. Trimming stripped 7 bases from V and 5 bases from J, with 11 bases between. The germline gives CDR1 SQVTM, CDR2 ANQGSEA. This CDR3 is CSAEIGETQYF. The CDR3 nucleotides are TGCAGCGCCGAAATCGGCGAGACCCAGTACTTC. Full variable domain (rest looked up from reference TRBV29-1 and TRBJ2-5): SAVISQKPSRDICQRGTSLTIQCQVDSQVTMMFWYRQQPGQSLTLIATANQGSEATYESGFVIDKFPISRPNLTFSTLTVSNMSPEDSSIYLCSAEIGETQYFGPGTRLLVL.

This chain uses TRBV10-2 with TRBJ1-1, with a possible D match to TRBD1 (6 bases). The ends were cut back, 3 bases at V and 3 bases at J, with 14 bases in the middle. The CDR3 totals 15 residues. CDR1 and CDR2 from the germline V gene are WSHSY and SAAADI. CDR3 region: CASSEQPQGYTEAFF. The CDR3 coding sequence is TGCGCCAGCAGTGAACAGCCTCAGGGGTACACTGAAGCTTTCTTT.

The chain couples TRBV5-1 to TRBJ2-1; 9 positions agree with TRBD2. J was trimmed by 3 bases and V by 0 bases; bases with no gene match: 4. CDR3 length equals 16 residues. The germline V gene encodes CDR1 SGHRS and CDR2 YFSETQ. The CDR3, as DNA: TGCGCCAGCAGCTTGGTCGGCGGGAGGGTCTACAATGAGCAGTTCTTC. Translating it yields CASSLVGGRVYNEQFF.

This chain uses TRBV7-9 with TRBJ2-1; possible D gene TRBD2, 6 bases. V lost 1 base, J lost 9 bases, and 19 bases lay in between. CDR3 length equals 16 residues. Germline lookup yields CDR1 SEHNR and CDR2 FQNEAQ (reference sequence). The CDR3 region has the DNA TGTGCCAGCAGCTTAGTTTCGGGAGCCGTCACGAGTGAGCAGTTCTTC. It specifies CASSLVSGAVTSEQFF.

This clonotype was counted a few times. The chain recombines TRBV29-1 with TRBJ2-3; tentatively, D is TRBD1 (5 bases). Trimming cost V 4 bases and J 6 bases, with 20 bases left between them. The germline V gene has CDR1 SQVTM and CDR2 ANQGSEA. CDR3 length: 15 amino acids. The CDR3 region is CSVVTGFERVDTQYF. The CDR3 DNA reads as TGCAGCGTTGTAACAGGCTTTGAGCGTGTGGATACGCAGTATTTT.

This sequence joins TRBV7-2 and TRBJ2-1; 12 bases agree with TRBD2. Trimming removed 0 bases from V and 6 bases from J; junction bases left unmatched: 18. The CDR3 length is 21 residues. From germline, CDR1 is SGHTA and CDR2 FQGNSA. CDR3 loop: CASSLASFTSSGRALGNEQFF. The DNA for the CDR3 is TGTGCCAGCAGCTTAGCTAGTTTTACATCTAGCGGGAGGGCTTTAGGCAATGAGCAGTTCTTC.

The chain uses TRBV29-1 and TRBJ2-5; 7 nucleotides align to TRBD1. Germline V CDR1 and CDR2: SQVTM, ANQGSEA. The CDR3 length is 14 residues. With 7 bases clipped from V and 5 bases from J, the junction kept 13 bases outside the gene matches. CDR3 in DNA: TGCAGCGCGACTCAGGGGGTAGGGGAGGAGACCCAGTACTTC. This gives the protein CSATQGVGEETQYF.

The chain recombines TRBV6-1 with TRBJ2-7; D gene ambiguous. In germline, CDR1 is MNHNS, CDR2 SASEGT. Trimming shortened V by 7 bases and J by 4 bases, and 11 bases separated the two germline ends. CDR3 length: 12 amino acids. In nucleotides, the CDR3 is TGTGCCAGCAATCCAGGCAAATACGAGCAGTACTTC. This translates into CASNPGKYEQYF.

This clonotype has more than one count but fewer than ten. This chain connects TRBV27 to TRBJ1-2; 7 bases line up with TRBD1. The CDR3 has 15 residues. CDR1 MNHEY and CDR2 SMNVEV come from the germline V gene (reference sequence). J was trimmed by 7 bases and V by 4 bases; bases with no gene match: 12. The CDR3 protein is CASSYTGARVAGYTF. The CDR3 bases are TGTGCCAGCAGTTACACAGGGGCGCGCGTGGCTGGCTACACCTTC.

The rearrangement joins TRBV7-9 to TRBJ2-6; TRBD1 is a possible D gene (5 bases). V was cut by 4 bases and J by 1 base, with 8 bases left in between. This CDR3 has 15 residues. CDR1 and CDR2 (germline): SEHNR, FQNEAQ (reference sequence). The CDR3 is CASSSRQSGANVLTF. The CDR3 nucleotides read TGTGCCAGCAGCTCCAGACAGTCTGGGGCCAACGTCCTGACTTTC.

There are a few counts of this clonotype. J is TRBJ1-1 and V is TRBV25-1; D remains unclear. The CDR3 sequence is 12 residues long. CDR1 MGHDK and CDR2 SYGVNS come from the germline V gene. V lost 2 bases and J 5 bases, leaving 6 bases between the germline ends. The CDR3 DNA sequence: TGTGCCAGCAGTGAAGGACGAACTGAAGCTTTCTTT. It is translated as CASSEGRTEAFF.

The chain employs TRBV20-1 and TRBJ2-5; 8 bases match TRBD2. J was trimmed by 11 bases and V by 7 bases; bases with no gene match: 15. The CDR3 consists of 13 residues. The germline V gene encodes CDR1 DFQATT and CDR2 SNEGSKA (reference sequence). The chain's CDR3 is CSVPSGRYNEQYF. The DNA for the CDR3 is TGCAGTGTGCCGAGCGGGAGATACAATGAGCAGTACTTC.